The 9 T cell receptor beta chains below all came from one sample that was sequenced in a study of T cell repertoires in cytomegalovirus infection. Via MiXCR, TCRdb re-called the reads, giving one row per CDR3 protein. The table records some 920,000 distinct CDR3 sequences, approximately 31% of them present only once. Their recognized antigens are unknown. The input for sequencing was cultured CD8+ T cells from PBMCs, taken from culture after CMV antigen stimulation. The source is a human donor in good health (CMV status not recorded). Some clones in this sample may be carry-over from other donors' samples.

The chain joins TRBV3-1 to TRBJ2-5, with D unclear. Germline CDR1 and CDR2: LGHDT and YNNKEL (reference sequence). The CDR3 is 14 amino acids. V was pared by 0 bases and J by 3 bases, with 8 bases between. The DNA of the CDR3 is TGTGCCAGCAGCCAAGATCCTGCAGAAGAGACCCAGTACTTC. Translating gives CASSQDPAEETQYF.

This chain joins TRBV12-3 or TRBV12-4 and TRBJ1-2; D is unclear. V was trimmed by 3 bases and J by 3 bases, leaving 11 bases between them. The CDR3 runs to 14 residues. Written as DNA, the CDR3 is TGTGCCAGCAGTTTGGGCAATGGGGACTATGGCTACACCTTC. Encoded protein: CASSLGNGDYGYTF.

J is TRBJ1-4 and V is TRBV12-3 or TRBV12-4, with 8 bases identical to TRBD1. This CDR3 comprises 15 residues. V shed 5 bases and J 7 bases; nucleotides not matched to a gene: 9. The CDR3 nucleotides are TGTGCCAGCAGTGCCCTCCAGGGGGCGCCTGAAAAACTGTTTTTT. The encoded protein is CASSALQGAPEKLFF.

The chain employs TRBV9 and TRBJ2-1; D is uncertain. Germline V gene data show CDR1 as SGDLS and CDR2 as YYNGEE. This CDR3 contains 10 residues. The V end lost 5 bases, the J end lost 10 bases, and 7 bases lay between the germline ends. The CDR3, as DNA: TGTGCCAGCAGGGGTCGAGAGCAGTTCTTC. It specifies CASRGREQFF.

This clonotype was observed at least ten times. Germline is not matched at one junction end, which may reflect a read error. This sequence joins TRBV7-2 and TRBJ2-3; 10 bases align to TRBD1. Germline V CDR1 and CDR2: SGHTA, FQGNSA. This CDR3 contains 20 residues. The CDR3 is CASTLGDRGYLVSSTDTQYF. The DNA for the CDR3 is TGTGCCAGCACCTTAGGGGACAGGGGATACTTGGTTTCTAGCACAGATACGCAGTATTTT. The full variable domain, completed using reference TRBV7-2 and TRBJ2-3, is GAGVSQSPSNKVTEKGKDVELRCDPISGHTALYWYRQSLGQGLEFLIYFQGNSAPDKSGLPSDRFSAERTGGSVSTLTIQRTQQEDSAVYLCASTLGDRGYLVSSTDTQYFGPGTRLTVL.

The chain carries TRBV6-2 or TRBV6-3 and TRBJ2-3, with 7 bases identical to TRBD1. The CDR3 length is 15 residues. V lost 2 bases, J lost 5 bases, and 7 bases stayed unmatched. Germline lookup yields CDR1 MNHEY and CDR2 SVGEGT. The CDR3 sequence: CASSYDEGARDTQYF. CDR3 bases: TGTGCCAGCAGTTACGATGAGGGGGCAAGAGATACGCAGTATTTT.

V usage is TRBV6-5 and J usage is TRBJ1-1; no clear D gene. Trimming removed 7 bases at V and 3 bases at J, with 18 bases between. Germline V gene sequence: CDR1 MNHEY, CDR2 SVGAGI. This CDR3 is built from 15 residues. The CDR3 region is CASILTVGMHTEAFF. The CDR3 DNA is TGTGCCAGCATCCTCACGGTGGGTATGCACACTGAAGCTTTCTTT.

The chain has TRBV6-5 and TRBJ2-5, with 10 bases aligning to TRBD1. This CDR3 is 15 amino acids long. J gave up 5 bases and V 2 bases, and 5 bases lay outside the gene matches. Per the germline V gene, CDR1 is MNHEY and CDR2 is SVGAGI. The CDR3 spells CASSYTTGGEETQYF. Here the CDR3 DNA reads TGTGCCAGCAGTTACACGACAGGGGGCGAGGAGACCCAGTACTTC.

Only a few counts were recorded for this clonotype. The gene calls are TRBV6-5 and TRBJ2-1; 9 positions agree with TRBD1. The CDR3 is 16 residues long. After removal of 6 bases from V and 0 bases from J, the junction contained 6 bases not matched to a gene. CDR1 and CDR2 (germline): MNHEY, SVGAGI. The CDR3 sequence is CASSQTTGGSYNEQFF. CDR3 nucleotide sequence: TGTGCCAGCAGCCAGACGACAGGGGGCTCCTACAATGAGCAGTTCTTC.